This TCR beta chain was found in a study of beta chain features in type 1 diabetes. Findings and caveats of the study: It was among patients, rather than healthy donors, that naive, central memory and Treg TCRB repertoires appeared more similar.

Germline V CDR1 and CDR2: GTSNPN, SVGIG (reference sequence). With 0 bases removed from V and 4 bases from J, the gap between germline ends came to 12 bases. CDR3 length: 14 residues. For this clone: Its antigen is still unknown.

All of the isolated RNA was reverse transcribed, so expressed TCRB transcripts were sequenced. Clones were sequenced by immunoSEQ multiplex PCR, and TCRdb holds only the in-frame ones, with some missing. The profile shows about 350,000 clones, 15% to 20% of them singletons. The origin of this receptor is a woman between 18 and 30 years old in good health. The sample consisted of naive CD4+ T cells from blood. This rearrangement joins TRBV30 to TRBJ1-1; no definite D call. The CDR3 DNA reads as TGTGCCTGGAGTGTACTCAGGACTTCCACTGAAGCTTTCTTT. Its translation: CAWSVLRTSTEAFF.